This T cell receptor beta chain was sequenced during a study of T cell responses to AZD1222 COVID-19 vaccine. Study-wide results and limits: Following two doses of AZD1222, Spike-specific TCR breadth and depth rose. Unmutated variant regions are reportedly targeted by nearly half of spike-specific TCRs.

Method: immunoSEQ multiplex PCR; TCRdb's copy keeps in-frame clones and lacks some. The top ten hold approximately 5% of the sample, which has about 83,000 clones, over 75% seen once. With respect to this clone: Its specificity is unknown.

Losses at the gene ends were 5 bases for V and 9 bases for J; bases not matched to a gene: 11. Germline V CDR1 and CDR2: SNHLY, FYNNEI. This CDR3 has 16 residues. This specimen was peripheral blood, taken on day 0 of MenACWY control vaccination. This TCR was recovered from an adult in good health. The genes are TRBV2 and TRBJ1-6, with 9 nucleotides matching TRBD1. The CDR3 bases are TGTGCCAGCAGTCTAGAGACAGGGGGGACCGGTTCACCCCTCCACTTT. It encodes CASSLETGGTGSPLHF.